The clone carrying this T cell receptor beta chain came up many times. The antigen is not known. TCRdb's table, derived via immunoSEQ multiplex PCR, lists solely in-frame clones and lacks some. The record shows over 10,000 clones for this sample, with no singletons present. Treatment was busulfan-fludarabine conditioning, a marrow graft, and cyclophosphamide on days +3 and +4. This CDR3 spans 12 amino acids. Germline CDR1 and CDR2: MNHEY and SVGAGI. Trimming removed 7 bases at V and 6 bases at J, with 7 bases between. This record belongs to a study of T cells after posttransplantation cyclophosphamide. Whole-study results and caveats: Tissue-infiltrating T cells from skin or gut overlapped little with blood T cells. Recipient CMV seropositivity and CMV reactivation strongly tracked TRB clonality.

The material was PBMCs, obtained after allogeneic stem cell transplant with posttransplant cyclophosphamide. V is TRBV6-5 and J is TRBJ1-6; D gene ambiguous. The source is a female patient aged 35-55 years who received an allogeneic stem cell transplant from a related donor, was CMV-positive, and had acute GVHD only. Some T cells could come from the graft donor. For the CDR3, the DNA is TGTGCCAGCACTCGGGGTAATTCACCCCTCCACTTT. Its protein is CASTRGNSPLHF.